This T cell receptor beta chain was recorded in a study of blood T cell repertoires in COVID-19. The overall study: Italy, Spain and the United States were the sources of the convalescent and acute COVID-19 samples.

Recovered status applied to Cohort 3 donors who had two consecutive negative PCRs. It also applied to those with clearance or with symptom resolution. Germline-derived CDR1 and CDR2 are MNHEY and SMNVEV (reference sequence). Trimming pared 2 bases from V and 5 bases from J, leaving 9 bases between. The CDR3 covers 14 residues. Per the original data handling: The authors estimated nucleated cell counts from reference gene primer amplification. The data were produced by immunoSEQ multiplex PCR, yet TCRdb's version contains in-frame clones alone and is incomplete. The V and J calls and clone size come from that table; D and trimming were worked out from the DNA. This sample has approximately 400,000 clones, with more than 75% found just once.

This chain uses TRBV27 with TRBJ1-4; D remains ambiguous. The clonotype originates from a woman under 30 who had recovered from COVID-19. Sample: PBMCs or T cells enriched from blood (not recorded which). The CDR3 DNA reads as TGTGCCAGCAGTTTAGCCGGGGAGAATGAAAAACTGTTTTTT. It yields the protein CASSLAGENEKLFF. The variable domain in full, with the rest retrieved from reference TRBV27 and TRBJ1-4, is EAQVTQNPRYLITVTGKKLTVTCSQNMNHEYMSWYRQDPGLGLRQIYYSMNVEVTDKGDVPEGYKVSRKEKRNFPLILESPSPNQTSLYFCASSLAGENEKLFFGSGTQLSVL.